The rows below give T cell receptor beta chains drawn from one sample of a study of T cell responses to AZD1222 COVID-19 vaccine. Measured with immunoSEQ multiplex PCR; TCRdb has only the in-frame clones, and not every one. This sample carries about 180,000 clones, 90% of them seen once, and the ten largest clones take 4% to 4.5%. The sequenced sample was peripheral blood, obtained 28 days after the second dose of the MenACWY control vaccine. The receptors originated from an adult who received the MenACWY meningococcal vaccine as a control. Both conserved end residues are part of each CDR3. Each record gives: clone size, V gene, J gene, D gene, CDR3 DNA, CDR3 protein. The D gene is left open where the match is weak. Expanded clones are given a class, and other clones once, few, many or no size at all.

>-|TRBV21-1|TRBJ1-3|-
TGTGCCAGCAGCAAGCGGGATTTGTCACAGGGCTTCTCTGGAAACACCATATATTTT
CASSKRDLSQGFSGNTIYF
>-|TRBV7-8|TRBJ2-7|TRBD2
TGTGCCAGCAGCCTTAGCGGGATCAGCTCCTACGAGCAGTACTTC
CASSLSGISSYEQYF
>-|TRBV6-2/TRBV6-3|TRBJ1-5|-
TGTGCCAGCAGCCAAAACAGTGGTATTGATCCCCAGCATTTT
CASSQNSGIDPQHF
>-|TRBV29-1|TRBJ2-1|-
TGCAGCGTTGTCGACATTGGCCCCTACAATGAGCAGTTCTTC
CSVVDIGPYNEQFF
>-|TRBV5-6|TRBJ2-5|-
TGTGCCAGCAGCTTACCAGGGGCCGAAGAGACCCAGTACTTC
CASSLPGAEETQYF
>-|TRBV10-2|TRBJ2-3|TRBD2
TGCGCCAGCGGGGGACTAGCGGGACACACAGATACGCAGTATTTT
CASGGLAGHTDTQYF
>-|TRBV28|TRBJ2-2|-
TGTGCCAGCAGCCTAAGGCAGGGGAACACCGGGGAGCTGTTTTTT
CASSLRQGNTGELFF
>-|TRBV7-2|TRBJ2-3|-
TGTGCCAGCAGCTTACCAGATACGCAGTATTTT
CASSLPDTQYF
>-|TRBV3-1/TRBV3-2|TRBJ1-1|TRBD1
TGTGCCACCGAGCAGGGGGCTCACACTGAAGCTTTCTTT
CATEQGAHTEAFF
>-|TRBV27|TRBJ2-7|TRBD1
TGTGCCAGCAGTTTGACAGGGATCGTGGACGAGCAGTACTTC
CASSLTGIVDEQYF
>-|TRBV7-2|TRBJ2-5|TRBD1
TGTGCCAGCAGCTTGACAGGGCACCAAGAGACCCAGTACTTC
CASSLTGHQETQYF
>-|TRBV6-6|TRBJ1-1|-
TGTGCCAGCAGTCAGACAGCTGAAGCTTTCTTT
CASSQTAEAFF
>-|TRBV29-1|TRBJ1-2|-
TGCAGCGTTGAAGCGGTCCCAGGGGACTATGGCTACACCTTC
CSVEAVPGDYGYTF
>once|TRBV20-1|TRBJ2-7|TRBD1
TGCAGTGCTACTGAACCGGGACAGGGGGTCTACGAGCAGTACTTC
CSATEPGQGVYEQYF
>-|TRBV21-1|TRBJ1-3|-
TGTGCCAACCAAAACACCATATATTTT
CANQNTIYF
>few|TRBV28|TRBJ1-5|-
TGTGCCAGCAGTCTGGGGGGGGATGGCAATCAGCCCCAGCATTTT
CASSLGGDGNQPQHF
>-|TRBV19|TRBJ1-5|-
TGTGCCAGTAGTATACGGCAGGGACGTTGGAGCAATCAGCCCCAGCATTTT
CASSIRQGRWSNQPQHF
>-|TRBV9|TRBJ2-6|-
TGTGCCAGCAGTGGGGCCAACGTCCTGACTTTC
CASSGANVLTF
>-|TRBV6-1|TRBJ1-2|-
TGTGCCAGCAGGGAAGGGGCAGGAAGGGGAATCTATGGCTACACCTTC
CASREGAGRGIYGYTF
>-|TRBV28|TRBJ1-1|-
TGTGCCAGCAGTTTATCGGAAGCTGAAGCTTTCTTT
CASSLSEAEAFF
>-|TRBV5-4|TRBJ2-1|-
TGTGCCAGCAGCTTGACTAGCTCCTACAATGAGCAGTTCTTC
CASSLTSSYNEQFF
>-|TRBV12-3/TRBV12-4|TRBJ1-6|TRBD1
TGTGCCAGCAGTCCGGACAGGAATTCACCCCTCCACTTT
CASSPDRNSPLHF